The 9 T cell receptor beta chains given below trace back to one sample, sequenced in a study of blood T cell repertoires in COVID-19. Some clones are missing from TCRdb's copy, which holds only in-frame ones; the method was immunoSEQ multiplex PCR. Among nearly 95,000 clones listed, around four fifths were seen once. Sequencing was performed on peripheral blood. These receptors all stem from a human donor in a cohort sampled during active COVID-19.

The rearrangement uses TRBV7-3 and TRBJ2-1; 8 bases map to TRBD1. This CDR3 comprises 13 residues. The V segment lost 4 bases and the J segment 14 bases; nucleotides outside the gene matches: 10. Germline CDR1 and CDR2: SGHTA and FQGTGA. The CDR3 loop reads CASSSTGQGDKFF. The CDR3 DNA reads TGTGCCAGCAGCTCTACCGGACAGGGAGACAAGTTCTTC.

The J gene is TRBJ2-7, the V gene TRBV7-9, with TRBD1 matching over 7 bases. The CDR3 covers 13 residues. J lost 2 bases, V lost 6 bases, and 4 bases had no gene match. In germline, CDR1 is SEHNR, CDR2 FQNEAQ (reference sequence). For the CDR3, the DNA is TGTGCCAGCAGGTCCGGGACAGCCTACGAGCAGTACTTC. Translated: CASRSGTAYEQYF.

The J gene is TRBJ1-5, the V gene TRBV5-1; D is ambiguous. The V end lost 2 bases, the J end lost 1 base, and 19 bases lay between the germline ends. Germline-derived CDR1 and CDR2 are SGHRS and YFSETQ. This CDR3 spans 18 amino acids. CDR3 nucleotide sequence: TGCGCCAGCAGCTTAGACCCCATGGGAGGCAGCAGCAATCAGCCCCAGCATTTT. Its protein product is CASSLDPMGGSSNQPQHF.

This chain uses TRBV18 with TRBJ2-2; D call uncertain. V dropped 6 bases and J dropped 5 bases, with 10 bases sitting between them. CDR1 and CDR2 (germline): KGHSH, LQKENI. The CDR3 is 13 residues long. CDR3 region: CASSLQETGELFF. The CDR3, as DNA: TGTGCCAGCTCGCTGCAGGAAACCGGGGAGCTGTTTTTT.

The chain couples TRBV27 to TRBJ1-2, with D perhaps matching TRBD1 (6 bases). The V gene's germline CDR1 is MNHEY and CDR2 SMNVEV (reference sequence). Deletions cut 0 bases from V and 8 bases from J, with 16 bases between. The CDR3 loop spans 15 amino acids. CDR3 coding DNA: TGTGCCAGCAGTTTATCAAACAGGGCTTCTGGCGGCTACACCTTC. This translates into CASSLSNRASGGYTF.

The CDR3 region has the DNA TGTGCCAGCAGCTCAACGAGCGGGAAGGTTGAGCAGTTCTTC. Translating it yields CASSSTSGKVEQFF. V gene TRBV7-3 combines with J gene TRBJ2-1; 7 positions match TRBD2. The germline V gene has CDR1 SGHTA and CDR2 FQGTGA. CDR3 length: 14 amino acids. The J segment lost 9 bases and the V segment lost 4 bases, leaving 9 bases of the junction unmatched. The full variable domain, rest sourced from reference TRBV7-3 and TRBJ2-1, is GAGVSQTPSNKVTEKGKYVELRCDPISGHTALYWYRQSLGQGPEFLIYFQGTGAADDSGLPNDRFFAVRPEGSVSTLKIQRTERGDSAVYLCASSSTSGKVEQFFGPGTRLTVL.

The genes are TRBV3-1 (or the pseudogene TRBV3-2) and TRBJ1-6; maybe TRBD1 (6 bases). Germline CDR1 is LGHDT and CDR2 is YNNKEL (reference sequence). There are 15 residues in the CDR3. Deletions cut 4 bases from V and 7 bases from J, with 14 bases between. CDR3 bases: TGTGCCAGCAGCCCCCAGGGGTCTGGGAATTCACCCCTCCACTTT. The encoded protein is CASSPQGSGNSPLHF.

The rearrangement links TRBV10-2 to TRBJ2-7; a possible D gene is TRBD2 (6 bases). Trimming cost V 7 bases and J 3 bases, with 19 bases left between them. The CDR3 loop spans 15 amino acids. Per germline, CDR1 WSHSY and CDR2 SAAADI. This CDR3 is CASTESFGGLYEQYF. CDR3 coding DNA: TGCGCCAGCACGGAGTCTTTCGGGGGACTCTACGAGCAGTACTTC.

The gene calls are TRBV3-1 (or the pseudogene TRBV3-2) and TRBJ2-5; tentative D call: TRBD2 (5 bases). CDR3 length equals 16 residues. CDR1 and CDR2 (germline): LGHDT, YNNKEL (reference sequence). Between the trimmed V and J ends, which lost 3 bases and 5 bases, there was a span of 19 bases. This CDR3 is CASSQGAGPRVETQYF. The CDR3 bases are TGTGCCAGCAGCCAGGGTGCGGGTCCGCGCGTTGAGACCCAGTACTTC.